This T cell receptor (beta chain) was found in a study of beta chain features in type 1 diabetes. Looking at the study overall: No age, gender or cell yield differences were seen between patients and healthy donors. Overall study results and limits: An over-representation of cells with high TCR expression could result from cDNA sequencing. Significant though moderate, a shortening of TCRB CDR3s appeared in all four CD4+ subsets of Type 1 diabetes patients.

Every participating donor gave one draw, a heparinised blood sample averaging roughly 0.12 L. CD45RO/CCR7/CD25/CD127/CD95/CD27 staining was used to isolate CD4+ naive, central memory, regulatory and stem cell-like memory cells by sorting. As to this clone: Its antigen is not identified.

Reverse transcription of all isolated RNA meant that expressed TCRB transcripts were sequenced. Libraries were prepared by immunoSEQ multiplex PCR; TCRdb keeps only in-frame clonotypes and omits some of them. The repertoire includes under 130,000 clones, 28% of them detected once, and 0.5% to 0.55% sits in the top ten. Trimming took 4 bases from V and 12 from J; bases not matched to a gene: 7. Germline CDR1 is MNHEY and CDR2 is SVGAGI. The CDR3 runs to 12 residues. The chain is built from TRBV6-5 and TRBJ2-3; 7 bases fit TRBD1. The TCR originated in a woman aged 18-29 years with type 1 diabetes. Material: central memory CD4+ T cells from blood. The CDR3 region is CASSSTGQTQYF. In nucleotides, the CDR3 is TGTGCCAGCAGTTCAACGGGACAGACTCAGTATTTT.